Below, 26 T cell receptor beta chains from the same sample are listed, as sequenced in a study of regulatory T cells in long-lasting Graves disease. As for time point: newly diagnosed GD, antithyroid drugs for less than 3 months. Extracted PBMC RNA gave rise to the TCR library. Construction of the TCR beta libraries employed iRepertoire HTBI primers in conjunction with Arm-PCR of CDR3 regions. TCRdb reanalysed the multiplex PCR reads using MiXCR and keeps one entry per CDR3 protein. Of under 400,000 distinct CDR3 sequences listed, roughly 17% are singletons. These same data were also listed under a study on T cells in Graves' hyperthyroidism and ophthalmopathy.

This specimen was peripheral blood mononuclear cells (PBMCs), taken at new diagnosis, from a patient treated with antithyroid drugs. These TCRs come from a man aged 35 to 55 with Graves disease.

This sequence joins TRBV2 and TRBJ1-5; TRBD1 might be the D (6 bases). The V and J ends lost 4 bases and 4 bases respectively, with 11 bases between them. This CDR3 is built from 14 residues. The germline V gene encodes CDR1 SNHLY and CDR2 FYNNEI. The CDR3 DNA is TGTGCCAGCAGTGGGTCAGGGGTTAATCAGCCCCAGCATTTT. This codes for CASSGSGVNQPQHF. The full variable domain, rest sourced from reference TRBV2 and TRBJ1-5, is EPEVTQTPSHQVTQMGQEVILRCVPISNHLYFYWYRQILGQKVEFLVSFYNNEISEKSEIFDDQFSVERPDGSNFTLKIRSTKLEDSAMYFCASSGSGVNQPQHFGDGTRLSIL.

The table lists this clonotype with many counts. CDR3 DNA sequence: TGTGCCATCGGGCCAGCCCAAGAGACCCAGTACTTC. This gives the protein CAIGPAQETQYF. The chain carries TRBV10-3 and TRBJ2-5, with D unresolved. Germline V gene data show CDR1 as ENHRY and CDR2 as SYGVKD. V lost 8 bases and J 1 base, leaving 8 bases between the germline ends. The CDR3 is 12 amino acids.

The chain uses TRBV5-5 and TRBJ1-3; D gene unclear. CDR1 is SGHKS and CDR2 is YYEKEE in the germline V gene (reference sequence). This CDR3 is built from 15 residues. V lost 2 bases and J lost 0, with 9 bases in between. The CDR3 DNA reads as TGTGCCAGCAGCTTTACGGGTAGCTCTGGAAACACCATATATTTT. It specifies CASSFTGSSGNTIYF.

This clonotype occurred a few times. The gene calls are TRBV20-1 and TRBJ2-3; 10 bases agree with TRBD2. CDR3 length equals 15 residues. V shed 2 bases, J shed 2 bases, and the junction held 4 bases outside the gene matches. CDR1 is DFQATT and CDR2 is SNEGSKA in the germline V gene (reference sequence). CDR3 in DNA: TGCAGTGCTAGAAACCTAGCGGGGGCCACAGATACGCAGTATTTT. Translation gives CSARNLAGATDTQYF.

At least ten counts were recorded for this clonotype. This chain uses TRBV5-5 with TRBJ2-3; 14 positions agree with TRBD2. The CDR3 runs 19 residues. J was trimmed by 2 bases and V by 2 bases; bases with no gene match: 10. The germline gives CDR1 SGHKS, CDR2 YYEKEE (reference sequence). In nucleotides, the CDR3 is TGTGCCAGCAGCTTACAACCGGGACTAGCGGGGGAGATCACAGATACGCAGTATTTT. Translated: CASSLQPGLAGEITDTQYF. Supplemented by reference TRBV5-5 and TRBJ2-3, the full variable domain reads DAGVTQSPTHLIKTRGQQVTLRCSPISGHKSVSWYQQVLGQGPQFIFQYYEKEERGRGNFPDRFSARQFPNYSSELNVNALLLGDSALYLCASSLQPGLAGEITDTQYFGPGTRLTVL.

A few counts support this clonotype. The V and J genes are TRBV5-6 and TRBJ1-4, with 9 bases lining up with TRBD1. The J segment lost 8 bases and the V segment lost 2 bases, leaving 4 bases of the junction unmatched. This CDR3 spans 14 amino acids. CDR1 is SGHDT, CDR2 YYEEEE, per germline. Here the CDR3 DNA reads TGTGCCAGCAGCTTCGACAGGGGGGGCGAAAAACTGTTTTTT. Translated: CASSFDRGGEKLFF.

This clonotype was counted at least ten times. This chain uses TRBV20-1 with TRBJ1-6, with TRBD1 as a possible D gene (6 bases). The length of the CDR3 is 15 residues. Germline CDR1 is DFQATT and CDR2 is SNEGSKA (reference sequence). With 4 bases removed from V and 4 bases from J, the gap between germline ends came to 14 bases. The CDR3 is CSAIRLTGYNSPLHF. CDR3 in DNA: TGCAGTGCTATACGATTGACAGGATATAATTCACCCCTCCACTTT.

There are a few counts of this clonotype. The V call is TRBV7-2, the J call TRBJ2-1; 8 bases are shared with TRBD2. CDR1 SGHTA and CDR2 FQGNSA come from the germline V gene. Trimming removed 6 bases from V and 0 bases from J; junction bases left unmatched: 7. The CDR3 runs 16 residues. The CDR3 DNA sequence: TGTGCCAGCAGTCTAATGCGGGGGGCCTCCTACAATGAGCAGTTCTTC. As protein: CASSLMRGASYNEQFF.

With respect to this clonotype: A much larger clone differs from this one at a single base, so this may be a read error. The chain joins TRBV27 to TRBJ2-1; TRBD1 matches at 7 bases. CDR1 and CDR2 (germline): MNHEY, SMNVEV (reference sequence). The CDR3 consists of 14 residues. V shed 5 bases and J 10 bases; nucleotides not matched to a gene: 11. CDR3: CASSPLRGTVEQFF. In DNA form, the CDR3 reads TGTGCCAGCAGTCCCCTCAGGGGGACGGTCGAGCAGTTCTTC.

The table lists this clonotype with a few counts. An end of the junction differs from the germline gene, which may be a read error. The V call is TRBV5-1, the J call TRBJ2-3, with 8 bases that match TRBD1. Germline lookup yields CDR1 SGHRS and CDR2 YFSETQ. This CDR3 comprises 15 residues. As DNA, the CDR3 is TGCGCCAACAGCCCCCAGGGGGCCAGGGCAGATACGCAGTATTTT. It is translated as CANSPQGARADTQYF.

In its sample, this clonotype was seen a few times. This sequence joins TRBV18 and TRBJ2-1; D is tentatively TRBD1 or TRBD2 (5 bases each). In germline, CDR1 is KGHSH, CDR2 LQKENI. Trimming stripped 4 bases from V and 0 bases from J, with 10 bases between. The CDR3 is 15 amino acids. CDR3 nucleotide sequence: TGTGCCAGCTCACAATCAGGGAGCTCCTACAATGAGCAGTTCTTC. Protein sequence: CASSQSGSSYNEQFF.

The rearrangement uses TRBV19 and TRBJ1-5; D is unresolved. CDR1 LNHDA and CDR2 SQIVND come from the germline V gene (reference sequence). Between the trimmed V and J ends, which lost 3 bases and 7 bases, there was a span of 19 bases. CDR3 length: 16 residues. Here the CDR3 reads CASSMELRRPPQPQHF. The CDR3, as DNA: TGTGCCAGTAGTATGGAACTCAGGAGGCCGCCGCAGCCCCAGCATTTT. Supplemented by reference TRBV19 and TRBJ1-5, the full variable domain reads DGGITQSPKYLFRKEGQNVTLSCEQNLNHDAMYWYRQDPGQGLRLIYYSQIVNDFQKGDIAEGYSVSREKKESFPLTVTSAQKNPTAFYLCASSMELRRPPQPQHFGDGTRLSIL.

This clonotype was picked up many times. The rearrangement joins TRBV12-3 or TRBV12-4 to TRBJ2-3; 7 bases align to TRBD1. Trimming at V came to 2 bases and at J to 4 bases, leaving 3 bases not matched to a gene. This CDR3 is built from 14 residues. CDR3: CASSLTGESDTQYF. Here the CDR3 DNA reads TGTGCCAGCAGTTTAACAGGGGAGTCAGATACGCAGTATTTT.

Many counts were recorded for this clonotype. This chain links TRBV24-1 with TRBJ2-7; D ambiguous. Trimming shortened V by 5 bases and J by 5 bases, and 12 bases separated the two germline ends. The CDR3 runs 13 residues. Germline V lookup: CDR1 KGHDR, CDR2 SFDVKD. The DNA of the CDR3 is TGTGCCACCAGTGTACCGGGTCGCGACGAGCAGTACTTC. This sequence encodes CATSVPGRDEQYF.

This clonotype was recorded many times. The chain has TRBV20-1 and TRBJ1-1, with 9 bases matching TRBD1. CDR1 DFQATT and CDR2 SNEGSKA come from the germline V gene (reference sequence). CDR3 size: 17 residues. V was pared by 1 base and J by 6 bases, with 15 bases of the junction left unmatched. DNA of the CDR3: TGCAGTGCTAGAGCTCTAGGGGACAGGGTACCGGTTCCTGAAGCTTTCTTT. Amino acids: CSARALGDRVPVPEAFF.

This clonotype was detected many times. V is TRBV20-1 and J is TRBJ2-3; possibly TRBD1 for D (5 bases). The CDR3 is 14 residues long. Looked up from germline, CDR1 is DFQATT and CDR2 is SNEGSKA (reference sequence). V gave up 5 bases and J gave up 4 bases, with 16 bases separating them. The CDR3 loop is CSAWGGARADTQYF. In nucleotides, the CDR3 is TGCAGTGCTTGGGGCGGCGCCAGGGCAGATACGCAGTATTTT.

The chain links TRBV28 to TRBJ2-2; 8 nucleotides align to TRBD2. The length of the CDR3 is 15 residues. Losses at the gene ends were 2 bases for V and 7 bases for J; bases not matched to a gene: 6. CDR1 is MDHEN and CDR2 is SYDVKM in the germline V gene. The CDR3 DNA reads TGTGCCAGCAGTTTAGGCGCGGGGGGAATCGGGGAGCTGTTTTTT. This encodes CASSLGAGGIGELFF.

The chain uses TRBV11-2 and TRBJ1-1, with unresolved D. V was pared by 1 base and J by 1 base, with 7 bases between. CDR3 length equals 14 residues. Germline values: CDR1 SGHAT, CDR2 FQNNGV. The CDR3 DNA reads TGTGCCAGCAGCTTAGTTACCGGGAACACTGAAGCTTTCTTT. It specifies CASSLVTGNTEAFF.

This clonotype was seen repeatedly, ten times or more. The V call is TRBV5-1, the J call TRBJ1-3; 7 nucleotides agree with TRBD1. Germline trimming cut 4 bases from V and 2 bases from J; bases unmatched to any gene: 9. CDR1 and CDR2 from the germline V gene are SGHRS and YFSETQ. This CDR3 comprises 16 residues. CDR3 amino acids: CASSIRPGGTGNTIYF. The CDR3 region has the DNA TGCGCCAGCAGCATACGACCAGGGGGGACTGGAAACACCATATATTTT.

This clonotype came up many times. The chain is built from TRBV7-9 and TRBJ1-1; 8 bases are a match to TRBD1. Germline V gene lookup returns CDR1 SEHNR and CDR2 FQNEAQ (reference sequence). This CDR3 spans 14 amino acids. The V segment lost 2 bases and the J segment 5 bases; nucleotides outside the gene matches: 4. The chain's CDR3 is CASSLSTGATEAFF. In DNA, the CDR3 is TGTGCCAGCAGCTTATCGACAGGGGCGACTGAAGCTTTCTTT.

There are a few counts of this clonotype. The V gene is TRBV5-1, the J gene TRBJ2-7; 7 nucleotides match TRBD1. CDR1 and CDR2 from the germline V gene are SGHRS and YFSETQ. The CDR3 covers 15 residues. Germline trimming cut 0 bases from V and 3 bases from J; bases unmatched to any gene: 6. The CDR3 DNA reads TGCGCCAGCAGCTTGGGGGGGACAGAAGACTACGAGCAGTACTTC. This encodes CASSLGGTEDYEQYF.

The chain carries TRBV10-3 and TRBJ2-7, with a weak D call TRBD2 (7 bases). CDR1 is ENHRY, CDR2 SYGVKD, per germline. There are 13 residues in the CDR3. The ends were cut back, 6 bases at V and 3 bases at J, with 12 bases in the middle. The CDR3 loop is CAIREGGGYEQYF. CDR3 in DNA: TGTGCCATCAGGGAGGGAGGGGGCTACGAGCAGTACTTC.

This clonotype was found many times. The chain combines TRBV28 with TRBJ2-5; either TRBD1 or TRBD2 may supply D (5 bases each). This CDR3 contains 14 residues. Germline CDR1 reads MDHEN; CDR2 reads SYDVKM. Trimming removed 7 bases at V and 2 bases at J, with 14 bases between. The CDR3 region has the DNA TGTGCCAGCACCTTCGGGGCGGAACAAGAGACCCAGTACTTC. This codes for CASTFGAEQETQYF.

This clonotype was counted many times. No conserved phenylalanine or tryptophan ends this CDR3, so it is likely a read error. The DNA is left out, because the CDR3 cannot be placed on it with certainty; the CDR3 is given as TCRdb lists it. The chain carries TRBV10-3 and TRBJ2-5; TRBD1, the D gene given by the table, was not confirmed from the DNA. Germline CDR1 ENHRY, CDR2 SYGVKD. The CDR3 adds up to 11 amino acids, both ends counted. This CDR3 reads CAINVRDRGLL.

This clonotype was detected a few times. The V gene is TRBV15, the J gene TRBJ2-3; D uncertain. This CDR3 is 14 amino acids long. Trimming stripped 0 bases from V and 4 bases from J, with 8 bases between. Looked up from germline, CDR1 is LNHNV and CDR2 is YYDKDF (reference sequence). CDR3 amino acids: CATSRDLVADTQYF. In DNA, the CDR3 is TGTGCCACCAGCAGAGATCTTGTTGCAGATACGCAGTATTTT.

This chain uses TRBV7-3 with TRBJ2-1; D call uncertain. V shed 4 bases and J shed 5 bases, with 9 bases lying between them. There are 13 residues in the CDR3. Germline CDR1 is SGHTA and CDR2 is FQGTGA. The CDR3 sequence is CASSSGGNNEQFF. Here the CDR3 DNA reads TGTGCCAGCAGCTCAGGCGGCAACAATGAGCAGTTCTTC.